The 20 T cell receptor beta chains reported below all come from one sample, sequenced in a study of graft-versus-host responses after intestinal transplantation. Clones were read by immunoSEQ multiplex PCR, and TCRdb kept only the in-frame ones, dropping some. The sample holds under 95,000 clones, about four fifths seen once. No antigen has been assigned to these receptors. This specimen consisted of unstimulated CD4+ T cells sorted from spleen or lymph node cells, obtained before intestinal transplant. The receptors were sampled from a human donor who received an intestinal transplant.

This chain links TRBV9 with TRBJ2-7; TRBD2 matches 12 bases. The ends lost 4 bases at V and 3 bases at J; junction bases unmatched: 8. This CDR3 spans 16 amino acids. Germline V CDR1 and CDR2: SGDLS, YYNGEE. The CDR3 region is CASSPGTSGFLYEQYF. In nucleotides, the CDR3 is TGTGCCAGCAGCCCCGGGACTAGCGGGTTTCTCTACGAGCAGTACTTC.

The chain couples TRBV20-1 to TRBJ2-5; a weak D match, TRBD2 (6 bases). The length of the CDR3 is 11 residues. Germline V lookup: CDR1 DFQATT, CDR2 SNEGSKA (reference sequence). Trimming took 6 bases from V and 4 from J, leaving 9 bases between them. The CDR3 here is CSAEGLETQYF. CDR3 nucleotides: TGCAGTGCGGAGGGTTTAGAGACCCAGTACTTC.

The V call is TRBV4-2, the J call TRBJ1-5; the D is unclear. Trimming removed 1 base at V and 4 bases at J, with 17 bases between. The CDR3 has 17 residues. CDR1 and CDR2 (germline): LGHNA, YNFKEQ. In nucleotides, the CDR3 is TGTGCCAGCAGCCAAGGAGGTCTCAGAAACTTGAATCAGCCCCAGCATTTT. Protein sequence: CASSQGGLRNLNQPQHF.

This rearrangement joins TRBV6-1 to TRBJ2-1; the D is unclear. This CDR3 has 12 amino acids. V dropped 7 bases and J dropped 2 bases, with 6 bases sitting between them. Germline CDR1 MNHNS, CDR2 SASEGT. The DNA for the CDR3 is TGTGCCAGCACATCCCCCTACAATGAGCAGTTCTTC. This gives the protein CASTSPYNEQFF.

The genes are TRBV30 and TRBJ2-3; 8 nucleotides match TRBD2. V lost 2 bases to trimming and J lost 2 bases; unmatched junction nucleotides: 9. Germline V CDR1 and CDR2: GTSNPN, SVGIG (reference sequence). This CDR3 is 16 amino acids long. The CDR3 nucleotides are TGTGCCTGGAGTCCCCGCCAGCGGGAGAACACAGATACGCAGTATTTT. Protein: CAWSPRQRENTDTQYF.

The CDR3 DNA reads TGTGCCAGCAGCGTAGATGCGGGGGCCGACTCCTACGAGCAGTACTTC. Protein: CASSVDAGADSYEQYF. The chain has TRBV9 and TRBJ2-5; a weak D match, TRBD2 (7 bases). The end of the DNA fits TRBJ2-7 better, so the J call may be wrong. CDR1 is SGDLS and CDR2 is YYNGEE in the germline V gene. The CDR3 spans 16 residues.

The chain is built from TRBV4-3 and TRBJ2-7; 11 bases are shared with TRBD2. CDR3 length equals 15 residues. Germline CDR1 LGHNA, CDR2 YSLEER. The V gene end was trimmed by 4 bases and the J gene end by 4 bases; junction bases not matched to a gene: 6. The CDR3 loop reads CASSRGTSGSYEQYF. CDR3 in DNA: TGCGCCAGCAGCCGCGGGACTAGCGGAAGTTACGAGCAGTACTTC.

This chain links TRBV19 with TRBJ1-5; possible D gene TRBD1, 6 bases. The ends were cut back, 2 bases at V and 0 bases at J, with 8 bases in the middle. The V gene's germline CDR1 is LNHDA and CDR2 SQIVND (reference sequence). The CDR3 runs to 15 residues. CDR3 loop: CASSITGHSNQPQHF. DNA for the CDR3: TGTGCCAGTAGTATAACAGGGCATAGCAATCAGCCCCAGCATTTT.

This chain uses TRBV5-6 with TRBJ1-2; D is unresolved. Germline CDR1 and CDR2: SGHDT and YYEEEE. Between the trimmed V and J ends, which lost 4 bases and 4 bases, there was a span of 8 bases. The CDR3 runs to 12 residues. CDR3 in amino acids: CASSTDIYGYTF. Here the CDR3 DNA reads TGTGCCAGCAGCACTGACATCTATGGCTACACCTTC.

This sequence joins TRBV11-1 and TRBJ1-1, with TRBD1 as a possible D gene (6 bases). CDR3 length: 13 amino acids. CDR1 is SGHAT and CDR2 is FQDESV in the germline V gene (reference sequence). V lost 3 bases and J lost 6, with 11 bases in between. The CDR3 DNA sequence: TGTGCCAGCAGCTTGATGAAGGGGGCTGAAGCTTTCTTT. Protein sequence: CASSLMKGAEAFF.

The rearrangement links TRBV11-2 to TRBJ2-3; 8 bases map to TRBD1. Germline loops: CDR1 SGHAT, CDR2 FQNNGV. Unmatched junction bases numbered 7, after V lost 5 bases and J lost 3 bases. The CDR3 extends over 15 amino acids. CDR3 in amino acids: CASSTRTGMTDTQYF. The CDR3 DNA sequence: TGTGCCAGCAGCACCCGGACAGGGATGACAGATACGCAGTATTTT.

The V call is TRBV15, the J call TRBJ1-2; D gene uncertain. The V end was cut by 0 bases, the J end by 7 bases, with 6 bases between. The CDR3 consists of 12 residues. The germline V gene encodes CDR1 LNHNV and CDR2 YYDKDF (reference sequence). The CDR3 DNA is TGTGCCACCAGCAGAGATAACATTGGCTACACCTTC. This translates into CATSRDNIGYTF.

V is TRBV29-1 and J is TRBJ1-2; D not resolved. The CDR3 contains 13 residues. The germline V gene has CDR1 SQVTM and CDR2 ANQGSEA. Trimming left V 0 bases short and J 8 bases short, with 13 bases between. The CDR3 DNA reads as TGCAGCGTTGAAGATCGGAGGAATCTAGGCTACACCTTC. Protein sequence: CSVEDRRNLGYTF.

The chain couples TRBV15 to TRBJ2-1; possibly TRBD2 for D (7 bases). Trimming pared 3 bases from V and 8 bases from J, leaving 20 bases between. CDR3 size: 16 residues. CDR1 and CDR2 from the germline V gene are LNHNV and YYDKDF (reference sequence). The CDR3 is CATSSRRGGPMDEQFF. The CDR3 bases are TGTGCCACCAGCAGCCGCAGGGGAGGGCCGATGGATGAGCAGTTCTTC.

V usage is TRBV18 and J usage is TRBJ1-1, with 7 nucleotides matching TRBD1. J gave up 1 base and V 2 bases, and 7 bases lay outside the gene matches. The CDR3 contains 16 residues. Germline values: CDR1 KGHSH, CDR2 LQKENI. The chain's CDR3 is CASSPTEDRPNTEAFF. The CDR3 DNA follows: TGTGCCAGCTCACCAACAGAGGACAGGCCGAACACTGAAGCTTTCTTT.

V is TRBV29-1 and J is TRBJ1-1; D remains ambiguous. The germline V and J ends were trimmed by 7 bases and 5 bases, with 11 bases remaining between them. This CDR3 is built from 11 residues. CDR1 is SQVTM and CDR2 is ANQGSEA in the germline V gene. The CDR3 loop reads CSGRRETEAFF. Written as DNA, the CDR3 is TGCAGCGGTCGGAGGGAGACTGAAGCTTTCTTT. Full variable domain (rest looked up from reference TRBV29-1 and TRBJ1-1): SAVISQKPSRDICQRGTSLTIQCQVDSQVTMMFWYRQQPGQSLTLIATANQGSEATYESGFVIDKFPISRPNLTFSTLTVSNMSPEDSSIYLCSGRRETEAFFGQGTRLTVV.

CDR3 sequence: CASRAPRPPYEQYF. DNA of the CDR3: TGTGCCAGCAGGGCCCCCAGGCCCCCCTACGAGCAGTACTTC. The rearrangement joins TRBV6-5 to TRBJ2-7; D unclear. Trimming removed 6 bases from V and 2 bases from J, with 14 bases in between. The germline gives CDR1 MNHEY, CDR2 SVGAGI. This CDR3 comprises 14 residues.

This chain connects TRBV7-6 to TRBJ2-7; D uncertain. Trimming stripped 1 base from V and 6 bases from J, with 7 bases between. This CDR3 is 12 amino acids long. Germline V gene data show CDR1 as SGHVS and CDR2 as FNYEAQ. For the CDR3, the DNA is TGTGCCAGCAGCTTAGATGGCGGCGAGCAGTACTTC. Translating it yields CASSLDGGEQYF.

The V call is TRBV2, the J call TRBJ1-2, with unresolved D. The CDR3 spans 14 residues. Germline CDR1 and CDR2: SNHLY and FYNNEI. With 3 bases removed from V and 4 bases from J, the gap between germline ends came to 12 bases. The CDR3 DNA sequence: TGTGCCAGCAGTGACCCCCGCGCAAGCTATGGCTACACCTTC. This gives the protein CASSDPRASYGYTF.

In its sample, this clone was seen a few times. The V gene is TRBV27, the J gene TRBJ2-1; 9 positions agree with TRBD1. This CDR3 contains 15 residues. Germline V gives CDR1 MNHEY, CDR2 SMNVEV (reference sequence). The J segment lost 10 bases and the V segment lost 6 bases, leaving 13 bases of the junction unmatched. CDR3 nucleotide sequence: TGTGCCAGCAGAAGGGTTCGGGACAGGGTGCGGGAGCAGTTCTTC. The encoded protein is CASRRVRDRVREQFF.